The 23 T cell receptor beta chains below come from one sample, sequenced in a study of shared clonotypes between healthy human individuals. Clones were sequenced by immunoSEQ multiplex PCR, and TCRdb holds only the in-frame ones, with some missing. Of roughly 1,800,000 clones in the sample, about 95% were seen once. In the naive CD8 group, cells lacked CD45RO and were positively selected for CCR7, so terminally differentiated effector memory CD45RA+ cells were left out. Sequencing was performed on naive CD8+ T cells sorted from blood. All receptors derive from a man between 18 and 29 years old in good health.

This clone has just one count. This sequence joins TRBV4-1 and TRBJ2-5; possibly TRBD2 for D (8 bases). CDR1 MGHRA and CDR2 YSYEKL come from the germline V gene. The CDR3 sequence is 16 residues long. Between the trimmed V and J ends, which lost 4 bases and 4 bases, there was a span of 19 bases. The CDR3 bases are TGCGCCAGCAGCCTAAGCGGGGGACAGCAAACAGAGACCCAGTACTTC. This codes for CASSLSGGQQTETQYF.

This clone has just a few counts. The CDR3 spells CASGPPLIWNTGELFF. In DNA, the CDR3 is TGTGCTAGTGGTCCGCCTTTAATATGGAACACCGGGGAGCTGTTTTTT. The chain employs TRBV12-5 and TRBJ2-2; D not resolved. CDR3 length: 16 residues. Germline loops: CDR1 LGHNT, CDR2 FRNRAP. Trimming removed 5 bases at V and 1 base at J, with 14 bases between.

The rearrangement uses TRBV13 and TRBJ2-5, with 7 bases lining up with TRBD2. This CDR3 contains 16 residues. Germline V CDR1 and CDR2: PRHDT, FYEKMQ (reference sequence). V shed 5 bases and J 1 base; nucleotides not matched to a gene: 10. In DNA, the CDR3 is TGTGCCAGCAGCCCTAGACTAGCCCATAGCCAAGAGACCCAGTACTTC. Encoded protein: CASSPRLAHSQETQYF.

The CDR3 region has the DNA TGCGCCAGCAGCTTGGCGCGGGCTAGCTCCTACAATGAGCAGTTCTTC. It specifies CASSLARASSYNEQFF. The chain employs TRBV5-1 and TRBJ2-1, with D maybe TRBD2 (5 bases). The V gene lost 0 bases and the J gene lost 0 bases, with 10 bases spanning the gap. The V gene's germline CDR1 is SGHRS and CDR2 YFSETQ. The CDR3 is 16 residues long. Supplemented by reference TRBV5-1 and TRBJ2-1, the full variable domain reads KAGVTQTPRYLIKTRGQQVTLSCSPISGHRSVSWYQQTPGQGLQFLFEYFSETQRNKGNFPGRFSGRQFSNSRSEMNVSTLELGDSALYLCASSLARASSYNEQFFGPGTRLTVL.

The V call is TRBV6-4, the J call TRBJ1-1; 8 bases are a match to TRBD1. The V segment lost 6 bases and the J segment 0 bases; nucleotides outside the gene matches: 12. This CDR3 has 17 amino acids. The V gene's germline CDR1 is MRHNA and CDR2 SNTAGT. This CDR3 is CASRGGQDGTMNTEAFF. For the CDR3, the DNA is TGTGCCAGCAGGGGGGGACAGGATGGAACCATGAACACTGAAGCTTTCTTT.

The chain uses TRBV6-6 and TRBJ2-7, with a tentative D call TRBD1 (7 bases). Germline V gene sequence: CDR1 MNHNY, CDR2 SVGAGI (reference sequence). Deletions cut 5 bases from V and 5 bases from J, with 19 bases between. The length of the CDR3 is 15 residues. CDR3 amino acids: CASSGRGGGMDEQYF. CDR3 in DNA: TGTGCCAGCAGTGGCCGTGGAGGGGGCATGGACGAGCAGTACTTC.

The CDR3 loop reads CASSSAVANYGYTF. CDR3 bases: TGTGCCAGCAGTTCTGCGGTCGCTAACTATGGCTACACCTTC. This chain uses TRBV6-1 with TRBJ1-2, with D unresolved. The CDR3 runs 14 residues. In germline, CDR1 is MNHNS, CDR2 SASEGT. V was shortened by 5 bases and J by 0 bases, with 10 bases between the two germline ends.

This clone was observed a single time. The rearrangement uses TRBV6-5 and TRBJ1-3; D call uncertain. Trimming left V 2 bases short and J 1 base short, with 9 bases between. From germline, CDR1 is MNHEY and CDR2 SVGAGI. This CDR3 contains 15 residues. CDR3 sequence reads: CASSYLDTSGNTIYF. CDR3 DNA sequence: TGTGCCAGCAGTTACCTTGACACTTCTGGAAACACCATATATTTT.

The rearrangement joins TRBV7-9 to TRBJ2-5; the D is unclear. The germline CDR1 and CDR2 sequences are SEHNR and FQNEAQ (reference sequence). V lost 3 bases to trimming and J lost 2 bases, with 7 bases between them. There are 13 residues in the CDR3. In DNA, the CDR3 is TGTGCCAGCAGCTTTGTTTCGCAAGAGACCCAGTACTTC. Its protein product is CASSFVSQETQYF.

This clone was detected only a few times. The gene calls are TRBV10-1 and TRBJ2-7; D is perhaps TRBD2 (6 bases). V lost 3 bases and J lost 5, with 14 bases in between. The CDR3 runs to 14 residues. The germline gives CDR1 WNHNN, CDR2 SYGVQD (reference sequence). CDR3 in amino acids: CASSDGGVRDEQYF. CDR3 DNA sequence: TGCGCCAGCAGTGATGGCGGGGTCCGGGACGAGCAGTACTTC.

V usage is TRBV9 and J usage is TRBJ2-5, with TRBD2 identical over 8 bases. From germline, CDR1 is SGDLS and CDR2 YYNGEE. The CDR3 sequence is 13 residues long. The CDR3 loop reads CAGAGALRETQYF. Written as DNA, the CDR3 is TGTGCGGGAGCGGGGGCCCTTCGGGAGACCCAGTACTTC.

This chain connects TRBV9 to TRBJ1-5, with a tentative D call TRBD1 (5 bases). The CDR3 extends over 15 amino acids. V lost 1 base and J lost 5, with 13 bases in between. Germline lookup yields CDR1 SGDLS and CDR2 YYNGEE. The CDR3 is CASSVQAGDDQPQHF. The CDR3, as DNA: TGTGCCAGCAGCGTACAGGCGGGGGACGATCAGCCCCAGCATTTT.

The genes are TRBV25-1 and TRBJ1-6, with TRBD1 as a possible D gene (5 bases). The length of the CDR3 is 15 residues. The germline gives CDR1 MGHDK, CDR2 SYGVNS. V was shortened by 1 base and J by 10 bases, with 14 bases between the two germline ends. In DNA form, the CDR3 reads TGTGCCAGCAGTGAATCCGCGGCAGGGCGATCACCCCTCCACTTT. Protein: CASSESAAGRSPLHF.

The chain employs TRBV18 and TRBJ2-7; 9 bases map to TRBD1. Trimming at V came to 2 bases and at J to 5 bases, leaving 4 bases not matched to a gene. The germline V gene has CDR1 KGHSH and CDR2 LQKENI. This CDR3 is built from 14 residues. The CDR3 DNA is TGTGCCAGCTCACCAAGGGACAGGGTCAACGAGCAGTACTTC. It codes for CASSPRDRVNEQYF.

The chain is built from TRBV7-9 and TRBJ2-2; no clear D. This CDR3 is built from 15 residues. The V gene lost 1 base and the J gene lost 8 bases, with 14 bases spanning the gap. CDR1 SEHNR and CDR2 FQNEAQ come from the germline V gene (reference sequence). For the CDR3, the DNA is TGTGCCAGCAGCTTAGTCTCGTCTGGTAATGGGGAGCTGTTTTTT. Its protein is CASSLVSSGNGELFF.

J is TRBJ1-1 and V is TRBV27; a weak D match, TRBD1 (5 bases). V lost 0 bases to trimming and J lost 8 bases, with 7 bases between them. Germline loops: CDR1 MNHEY, CDR2 SMNVEV (reference sequence). The CDR3 covers 12 residues. The chain's CDR3 is CASSLSGEEAFF. The CDR3 bases are TGTGCCAGCAGTTTATCGGGGGAGGAAGCTTTCTTT.

The chain couples TRBV27 to TRBJ1-1; D not certain. V was shortened by 7 bases and J by 5 bases, with 11 bases between the two germline ends. This CDR3 spans 12 amino acids. Germline V gives CDR1 MNHEY, CDR2 SMNVEV (reference sequence). CDR3 loop: CASMGWLTEAFF. The CDR3 coding sequence is TGTGCCAGCATGGGGTGGTTAACTGAAGCTTTCTTT.

This sequence joins TRBV19 and TRBJ1-6; TRBD1 aligns across 9 bases. With 6 bases clipped from V and 7 bases from J, the junction kept 4 bases outside the gene matches. Germline V gene sequence: CDR1 LNHDA, CDR2 SQIVND (reference sequence). The length of the CDR3 is 14 residues. CDR3: CASRQTGGNSPLHF. CDR3 bases: TGTGCCAGTAGACAGACAGGGGGAAATTCACCCCTCCACTTT.

The chain has TRBV11-2 and TRBJ2-3; D perhaps matches TRBD2 (5 bases). The CDR3 covers 13 residues. CDR1 and CDR2 (germline): SGHAT, FQNNGV. Trimming took 9 bases from V and 4 from J, leaving 14 bases between them. CDR3 loop: CASRRTEADTQYF. For the CDR3, the DNA is TGTGCCAGTCGGAGGACTGAGGCAGATACGCAGTATTTT.

The chain combines TRBV2 with TRBJ2-1; D is uncertain. Germline loops: CDR1 SNHLY, CDR2 FYNNEI. This CDR3 is 15 amino acids long. V shed 5 bases and J shed 2 bases, with 13 bases lying between them. The CDR3 region has the DNA TGTGCCAGCAGTTTGACCGGAAGTCCCTACAATGAGCAGTTCTTC. Translated: CASSLTGSPYNEQFF.

On this clone itself: Different DNA sequences within this sample yield the same CDR3. The CDR3 sequence: CASSLRLAGDTGELFF. The DNA of the CDR3 is TGCGCCAGCAGCCTCCGACTAGCGGGGGACACCGGGGAGCTGTTTTTT. The J gene is TRBJ2-2, the V gene TRBV4-1; 12 bases align to TRBD2. Germline V lookup: CDR1 MGHRA, CDR2 YSYEKL. V dropped 4 bases and J dropped 3; count of bases not matched to a gene: 3. This CDR3 contains 16 residues.

The DNA of the CDR3 is TGTGCCAGCAGCCCAGGGACAGGTTTAAGCTCCTACGAGCAGTACTTC. Its translation: CASSPGTGLSSYEQYF. The rearrangement joins TRBV7-9 to TRBJ2-7; 8 bases are shared with TRBD1. This CDR3 region has 16 residues. CDR1 and CDR2 (germline): SEHNR, FQNEAQ (reference sequence). The trim removed 5 bases at V and 0 bases at J, leaving 9 bases unmatched.

V and J are TRBV18 and TRBJ2-5, with 8 bases fitting TRBD2. This CDR3 region has 15 residues. The germline CDR1 and CDR2 sequences are KGHSH and LQKENI. V lost 4 bases, J lost 2 bases, and 6 bases stayed unmatched. CDR3 DNA: TGTGCCAGCTCACTTGGCGGGGGGAATCAAGAGACCCAGTACTTC. It is translated as CASSLGGGNQETQYF.